This is a list of T cell receptor beta chains from one sample in a study of blood T cell repertoires in COVID-19. Measured with immunoSEQ multiplex PCR; TCRdb has only the in-frame clones, and not every one. The top ten hold over 12% of the sample, which has around 170,000 clones, 84% seen once. The specimen sequenced was peripheral blood. These receptor sequences come from a man in his late teens or twenties with active or convalescent COVID-19. Each CDR3 is given without its conserved first and last residue.

TRBV24-1	TRBJ2-1	ATSGLGGAGGNEQF
TRBV9	TRBJ2-5	ASSKQVMQETQY
TRBV9	TRBJ2-1	ASSVDLAGGSEQF
TRBV11-3	TRBJ1-6	ASSLSWASSTYNSPLH
TRBV28	TRBJ2-6	ASSLSGANVLT
TRBV11-2	TRBJ1-2	ASSSNDRAPNGYT
TRBV6-5	TRBJ1-5	ASRDTVNQPQH
TRBV7-2	TRBJ1-1	ASSLTGGDTEAF
TRBV5-6	TRBJ1-2	ASSLLSVYGYT
TRBV7-6	TRBJ1-2	ASSLEGQRYT
TRBV5-1	TRBJ2-4	ASSLEVGGTKNIQY